This T cell receptor beta chain was sequenced in a study of shared clonotypes between healthy human individuals. Study-wide points: Estimated clonotype richness was generally higher in naive than memory subsets.

Using immunoSEQ multiplex PCR, the repertoire was profiled, and TCRdb retains in-frame clones only, with some absent. This sample has under 1 million clones, with roughly 96% found just once. As concerns this clone: Antigen unknown.

The V end lost 3 bases, the J end lost 4 bases, and 7 bases lay between the germline ends. There are 12 residues in the CDR3. In germline, CDR1 is SGDLS, CDR2 YYNGEE. CD45RO-negative, CCR7-selected cells formed the naive CD8 fraction, which excluded terminally differentiated effector memory CD45RA+ cells. The clonotype was recovered from a man under 40 in good health. This chain uses TRBV9 with TRBJ2-5; the D is unclear. The material sequenced was naive CD8+ T cells sorted from blood. The CDR3 sequence is CASSGVRETQYF. The CDR3 coding sequence is TGTGCCAGCAGCGGAGTGAGAGAGACCCAGTACTTC. Using reference TRBV9 and TRBJ2-5 for the parts outside the CDR3, the full variable domain is DSGVTQTPKHLITATGQRVTLRCSPRSGDLSVYWYQQSLDQGLQFLIQYYNGEERAKGNILERFSAQQFPDLHSELNLSSLELGDSALYFCASSGVRETQYFGPGTRLLVL.